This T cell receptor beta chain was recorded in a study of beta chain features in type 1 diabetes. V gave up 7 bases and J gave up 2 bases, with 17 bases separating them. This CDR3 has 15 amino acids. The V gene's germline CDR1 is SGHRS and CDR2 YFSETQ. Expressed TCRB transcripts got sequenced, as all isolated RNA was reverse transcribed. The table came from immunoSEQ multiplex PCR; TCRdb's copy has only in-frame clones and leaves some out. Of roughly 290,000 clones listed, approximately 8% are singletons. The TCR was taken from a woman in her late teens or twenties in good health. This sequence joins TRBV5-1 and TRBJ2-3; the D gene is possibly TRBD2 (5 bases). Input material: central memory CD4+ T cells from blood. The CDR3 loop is CASHTGMHITDTQYF. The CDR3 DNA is TGCGCCAGCCACACGGGAATGCATATCACAGATACGCAGTATTTT.